Listed below are T cell receptor beta chains from one sample, sequenced in a study of tumor-infiltrating lymphocytes in primary liver carcinoma. TCRdb ran MiXCR on the multiplex PCR reads and lists one entry per CDR3 protein. This sample has 300,000 to 350,000 distinct CDR3 sequences, with about two thirds found just once. Sequencing was performed on peripheral blood. The receptors come from a man aged 40-55 years with primary liver carcinoma and hepatitis B virus infection. CDR3s include the opening cysteine and the closing phenylalanine or tryptophan. Fields, in order: V gene, D gene, J gene, clone size, CDR3 DNA, CDR3 protein. D genes are given only for firm matches. Some rows mark clone size as missing; the rest say once, few, many or name a class of expanded clone.

V: TRBV4-2
D: .
J: TRBJ2-3
size: .
DNA: TGTGCCAGCAGCCCCCTATCCCAAGGTCAGGCAACAGATACGCAGTATTTT
CDR3: CASSPLSQGQATDTQYF

V: TRBV12-3/TRBV12-4
D: .
J: TRBJ2-1
size: .
DNA: TGTGCCAGCAGTTATCCGGCGAGGCTAGCAGGGGAATCGGGTGAGCAGTTCTTC
CDR3: CASSYPARLAGESGEQFF

V: TRBV11-2
D: .
J: TRBJ2-1
size: medium-sized
DNA: TGTGCCAGCAGCTCCCCGCTAGCAATCAATGAGCAGTTCTTC
CDR3: CASSSPLAINEQFF

V: TRBV11-2
D: .
J: TRBJ2-5
size: .
DNA: TGTGCCACCAAGATAGTGGGAGTGGAGACCCAGTACTTC
CDR3: CATKIVGVETQYF

V: TRBV20-1
D: TRBD1
J: TRBJ2-2
size: .
DNA: TGCAGTGCCAGCGACAGGGTACCGAACACCGGGGAGCTGTTTTTT
CDR3: CSASDRVPNTGELFF

V: TRBV12-5
D: .
J: TRBJ2-3
size: .
DNA: TGTGCTAGTGGTTTGTGGGGACCAAGGGCGGATACGCAGTATTTT
CDR3: CASGLWGPRADTQYF

V: TRBV11-1
D: TRBD2
J: TRBJ2-1
size: .
DNA: TGTGCCAGCAGCTGGGAACTAGCGGGAGTTAATGAGCAGTTTTTC
CDR3: CASSWELAGVNEQFF

V: TRBV11-1
D: .
J: TRBJ1-1
size: .
DNA: TGTGCAGGCAGCTTAAACGGTCATTCCGAAGCTTTCTTT
CDR3: CAGSLNGHSEAFF

V: TRBV11-2
D: TRBD2
J: TRBJ2-5
size: .
DNA: TGTGTCAGCAAGATGGCGGGAGTGGAGACCCAGTACTTC
CDR3: CVSKMAGVETQYF

V: TRBV4-1
D: .
J: TRBJ1-3
size: .
DNA: TGCGCCAGCAGCCAAGGTTTGGGCAAAAACACCATATATTTT
CDR3: CASSQGLGKNTIYF

V: TRBV29-1
D: .
J: TRBJ2-7
size: .
DNA: TGCAGCGTTGAAGACATCAGAACCTACGGGCAGTATTTC
CDR3: CSVEDIRTYGQYF

V: TRBV11-2
D: TRBD1
J: TRBJ2-4
size: .
DNA: TGTGCCAACAGCTTAAGCCTATCAGGGGGCCGGGACATTCGGTACTTC
CDR3: CANSLSLSGGRDIRYF

V: TRBV6-5
D: .
J: TRBJ1-1
size: .
DNA: TGTGCCAGCAGTTACTCGGGGAGGGACACTGAAGCTTTCTTT
CDR3: CASSYSGRDTEAFF

V: TRBV11-1
D: .
J: TRBJ2-7
size: .
DNA: TGCGCAAGCGGCCTGGACAGTTTTACCTACTACGAGCAGTACTTC
CDR3: CASGLDSFTYYEQYF

V: TRBV11-2
D: .
J: TRBJ2-1
size: .
DNA: TGTGCCAGCAGCCTAGCCGGCAGGGGAGTCCGCAATGAGCAGTTCTTC
CDR3: CASSLAGRGVRNEQFF

V: TRBV24-1
D: .
J: TRBJ2-6
size: few
DNA: TGTGCCACCAGTGACCAATCTGGGGCCAACGTCCTGACTTTC
CDR3: CATSDQSGANVLTF

V: TRBV6-5
D: .
J: TRBJ2-5
size: many
DNA: TGTGCCAGCAGTTACTCGAGGCAGAAAGTAGAGACCCAGTACTTC
CDR3: CASSYSRQKVETQYF

V: TRBV11-2
D: .
J: TRBJ2-1
size: .
DNA: TGTGCCAGCAGCCTCCGTGGCTACACCAATGAGCAGTTCTTC
CDR3: CASSLRGYTNEQFF

V: TRBV7-9
D: .
J: TRBJ2-3
size: .
DNA: TGTGCCAGCAGCTTCGGGGACCGGGGGAAGCGCACAGATACGCAGTATTTT
CDR3: CASSFGDRGKRTDTQYF

V: TRBV6-1
D: .
J: TRBJ2-7
size: .
DNA: TGTGCCAGCAGTTGGCGGCACGCCTCCTGCGAGCAGTACTTC
CDR3: CASSWRHASCEQYF

V: TRBV7-9
D: TRBD2
J: TRBJ2-5
size: .
DNA: TGTGCCAGCAGCTGGGGGGGAGCGGGAGTGGATGAGACCCAGTACTTC
CDR3: CASSWGGAGVDETQYF

V: TRBV4-3
D: .
J: TRBJ1-1
size: once
DNA: TGCGCCAGAAGCCAAGATACCACGTCCGAGGCTTTCTTT
CDR3: CARSQDTTSEAFF

V: TRBV4-1
D: .
J: TRBJ2-7
size: .
DNA: TGCGCCAGCAACCAAGATCCAGGGGTCTCCTACGAGCAGTACTTC
CDR3: CASNQDPGVSYEQYF

V: TRBV6-6
D: TRBD1
J: TRBJ2-4
size: few
DNA: TGTGCCAGCAGTTCCAGGACAGGGGGCGCGGGGTACTTC
CDR3: CASSSRTGGAGYF

V: TRBV5-4
D: TRBD1
J: TRBJ2-1
size: few
DNA: TGTGCCAGCAGCTACGACAGGGGCCTTCAGTTCTTC
CDR3: CASSYDRGLQFF

V: TRBV6-5
D: .
J: TRBJ2-3
size: .
DNA: TGTGCCAGCAGTCGATCGGGAGCGCACACAGATACGCAGTATTTT
CDR3: CASSRSGAHTDTQYF

V: TRBV30
D: .
J: TRBJ2-1
size: many
DNA: TGTGCCTGGAGTGTTTTACCAAGCGACAATGAGCAGTTCTTC
CDR3: CAWSVLPSDNEQFF

V: TRBV30
D: TRBD2
J: TRBJ2-7
size: .
DNA: TGTGCCCGTGTCCTAGCGGGAGAGGACGAGCAGTACTTC
CDR3: CARVLAGEDEQYF

V: TRBV12-3/TRBV12-4
D: .
J: TRBJ2-3
size: .
DNA: TGTACCAGCAGTTATCCAGCAGATACGCAGTATTTT
CDR3: CTSSYPADTQYF

V: TRBV11-1
D: .
J: TRBJ2-2
size: many
DNA: TGTGCCAGCAGCCCGCAGCCTAGCACCGGGGAGCTGTTTTTT
CDR3: CASSPQPSTGELFF

V: TRBV10-2
D: .
J: TRBJ2-7
size: .
DNA: TGCGCCAGCAGTCTGCGCGGATGGAGCGAGCAGTACTTC
CDR3: CASSLRGWSEQYF

V: TRBV11-2
D: .
J: TRBJ2-3
size: .
DNA: TGTGCCAGCAGCTTATCGCATCAGGGCGATGTAGATACGCAGTATTTT
CDR3: CASSLSHQGDVDTQYF

V: TRBV5-6
D: TRBD1
J: TRBJ1-1
size: .
DNA: TGTGCCAGCAGCACGGGGACAGGGACGTTGAACACTGAAGCTTTCTTT
CDR3: CASSTGTGTLNTEAFF

V: TRBV11-2
D: .
J: TRBJ2-5
size: .
DNA: TGTGCCAGCAACTTACACGGGCAAACCCAGTACTTC
CDR3: CASNLHGQTQYF

V: TRBV5-5
D: .
J: TRBJ2-1
size: many
DNA: TGTGCCAGCAGCTTCGGGACCGCAGGCAGTGAGCAGTTCTTC
CDR3: CASSFGTAGSEQFF

V: TRBV5-6
D: .
J: TRBJ1-1
size: .
DNA: TGTGCCAGCAGCTTGGCCATTGTGGGGGGCAATGAAGCTTTCTTT
CDR3: CASSLAIVGGNEAFF

V: TRBV11-2
D: .
J: TRBJ2-5
size: .
DNA: TGTGCCAGCAGCTTCGACAGCAGTGGGGGAGAGACACAGTACTTC
CDR3: CASSFDSSGGETQYF

V: TRBV7-9
D: .
J: TRBJ1-4
size: .
DNA: TGTGCCAGCAGCATCGACAGAAATAATGAAAAACTGTTTTTT
CDR3: CASSIDRNNEKLFF

V: TRBV12-3/TRBV12-4
D: TRBD1
J: TRBJ2-2
size: few
DNA: TGTGCCAGCAGTTTAAAAGGGACAGGGAACACCGGGGAGCTGTTTTTT
CDR3: CASSLKGTGNTGELFF

V: TRBV11-1
D: .
J: TRBJ1-5
size: .
DNA: TGTGCCAGCAGCTTCGGGGCTCCAGCCCCAGCATTT
CDR3: CASSFGAPAPAF

V: TRBV5-1
D: .
J: TRBJ2-3
size: .
DNA: TGCGCCAGCAGCATGGACTTCCCGCGCACAGATACGCAGTATTTT
CDR3: CASSMDFPRTDTQYF

V: TRBV4-3
D: TRBD2
J: TRBJ2-5
size: .
DNA: TGCGCCAGTAGCCACGGACTAGCGGGAGTTGAGACCCAGTACTTC
CDR3: CASSHGLAGVETQYF

V: TRBV11-2
D: TRBD1
J: TRBJ2-4
size: .
DNA: TGTGCCAGCAGGGGGTCAGGGGGAACTTCAGACATTCAGTACTTC
CDR3: CASRGSGGTSDIQYF

V: TRBV5-1
D: .
J: TRBJ1-5
size: .
DNA: TGCGCCAGCATGACAGGAGTCAATCAGCCCCAGCATTTT
CDR3: CASMTGVNQPQHF

V: TRBV4-1
D: .
J: TRBJ2-6
size: .
DNA: TGCGCCAGCAGCCAAGCTCCGTTGGGCCAGTCCTCTGGGGCCAACGTCCTGACTTTC
CDR3: CASSQAPLGQSSGANVLTF

V: TRBV19
D: TRBD1
J: TRBJ1-1
size: .
DNA: TGTGCCAGTAGTCCTCCCGACGGACAGGGTACAGTAGCTTTCTTT
CDR3: CASSPPDGQGTVAFF

V: TRBV6-6
D: TRBD2
J: TRBJ2-1
size: many
DNA: TGTGCCAGCACGATAGGCGGGAGGGGCAATGAGCAGTTCTTC
CDR3: CASTIGGRGNEQFF

V: TRBV6-2/TRBV6-3
D: .
J: TRBJ2-1
size: once
DNA: TGTGTCGGCAGTTACAATGGAAACAATGAGCAGTTCTTC
CDR3: CVGSYNGNNEQFF

V: TRBV11-2
D: .
J: TRBJ2-1
size: medium-sized
DNA: TGTGCCAGCAGCTTGTGGGGTAGGGATGAGCAGTTCTTC
CDR3: CASSLWGRDEQFF

V: TRBV10-3
D: .
J: TRBJ2-3
size: many
DNA: TGTGCCATCAGATCCGGGACCGGCACAGATACGCAGTATTTT
CDR3: CAIRSGTGTDTQYF

V: TRBV12-3/TRBV12-4
D: .
J: TRBJ2-6
size: .
DNA: TGTGCCAGGAGAGGTACTGGGGTCAACGTCCTGACTTTC
CDR3: CARRGTGVNVLTF

V: TRBV11-2
D: .
J: TRBJ2-2
size: .
DNA: TGTGCCAGCAGTATAACAGGGGAGGACACCGGGGAGCTGTTTTTT
CDR3: CASSITGEDTGELFF

V: TRBV6-1
D: .
J: TRBJ2-3
size: few
DNA: TGTGCCAGCAATAGGGAGCGCGCCCCATTGGATACGCAGTATTTT
CDR3: CASNRERAPLDTQYF

V: TRBV7-9
D: TRBD1
J: TRBJ2-5
size: few
DNA: TGTGCCAGCAGCCTAGGAGTGACAGGGCTCGAGACCCAGTACTTC
CDR3: CASSLGVTGLETQYF

V: TRBV6-1
D: .
J: TRBJ2-1
size: .
DNA: TGTGGCACCCACACCAACTCCTACAATAAGCAGTTCTTC
CDR3: CGTHTNSYNKQFF

V: TRBV29-1
D: .
J: TRBJ2-3
size: many
DNA: TGCAGCGTTGGGAGGGACAATACAGATACGCAGTATTTT
CDR3: CSVGRDNTDTQYF

V: TRBV11-2
D: TRBD1
J: TRBJ1-2
size: .
DNA: TGTGCCAGCAGCCAAGACAGGGACTATGCCCACACCTTC
CDR3: CASSQDRDYAHTF

V: TRBV29-1
D: TRBD2
J: TRBJ2-3
size: .
DNA: TGCAGCGTTTCCGAGACTAGCGGATTAATAGATACGCAGTATTTT
CDR3: CSVSETSGLIDTQYF

V: TRBV6-1
D: TRBD1
J: TRBJ2-7
size: many
DNA: TGTGCCAGCGGGACAGGGCGAGACGAGCAGTACTTC
CDR3: CASGTGRDEQYF

V: TRBV6-1
D: .
J: TRBJ1-1
size: many
DNA: TGTGCCAGCAGGGGGGATGACGGGGGAGTGACTGAAGCTTTCTTT
CDR3: CASRGDDGGVTEAFF